The 31 T cell receptor beta chains below were found in one sample sequenced in a study of blood T cell repertoires in COVID-19. TCRdb keeps only in-frame clones here, not all; method: immunoSEQ multiplex PCR. The sample records 150,000 to 200,000 clones, around 79% being singletons. The sample was peripheral blood. Receptors were obtained from a woman aged 70-85 years with acute or convalescent COVID-19.

The rearrangement links TRBV20-1 to TRBJ2-3; unclear D gene. The CDR3 has 14 amino acids. The V end lost 3 bases, the J end lost 2 bases, and 12 bases lay between the germline ends. Germline CDR1 DFQATT, CDR2 SNEGSKA (reference sequence). The CDR3 nucleotides are TGCAGTGCTAGTCCCAGTCCCTCCACAGATACGCAGTATTTT. Translated: CSASPSPSTDTQYF.

This clone was counted only a few times. The rearrangement joins TRBV20-1 to TRBJ1-4; D unresolved. The CDR3 has 11 residues. V lost 2 bases, J lost 15 bases, and 13 bases lay in between. Germline V gene lookup returns CDR1 DFQATT and CDR2 SNEGSKA (reference sequence). CDR3 sequence reads: CSARFSRLVFF. CDR3 in DNA: TGCAGTGCTAGATTTTCCAGGCTGGTGTTTTTT.

The chain joins TRBV5-1 to TRBJ1-1; 8 nucleotides align to TRBD1. V shed 4 bases, J shed 6 bases, and the junction held 8 bases outside the gene matches. The CDR3 sequence is 14 residues long. Germline CDR1 and CDR2: SGHRS and YFSETQ. The CDR3 sequence: CASSPRQGRSEAFF. In DNA, the CDR3 is TGCGCCAGCAGCCCTCGACAGGGGCGGTCTGAAGCTTTCTTT.

The chain links TRBV29-1 to TRBJ1-1; the match to TRBD1 covers 10 bases. This CDR3 is 18 amino acids long. The germline V gene has CDR1 SQVTM and CDR2 ANQGSEA. With 0 bases clipped from V and 1 base from J, the junction kept 11 bases outside the gene matches. The CDR3: CSVEDPGQGIEGNTEAFF. The CDR3 coding sequence is TGCAGCGTTGAAGACCCGGGACAGGGGATCGAGGGGAACACTGAAGCTTTCTTT. Full variable domain (remainder filled in from reference TRBV29-1 and TRBJ1-1): SAVISQKPSRDICQRGTSLTIQCQVDSQVTMMFWYRQQPGQSLTLIATANQGSEATYESGFVIDKFPISRPNLTFSTLTVSNMSPEDSSIYLCSVEDPGQGIEGNTEAFFGQGTRLTVV.

This clone turned up a few times. The rearrangement links TRBV3-1 (or the pseudogene TRBV3-2) to TRBJ2-1; tentatively, D is TRBD2 (6 bases). Germline values: CDR1 LGHDT, CDR2 YNNKEL (reference sequence). V was trimmed by 0 bases and J by 6 bases, leaving 9 bases between them. CDR3 length: 14 residues. Here the CDR3 reads CASSQDSRGNEQFF. The CDR3 DNA reads as TGTGCCAGCAGCCAAGACTCGCGGGGCAATGAGCAGTTCTTC.

V usage is TRBV5-1 and J usage is TRBJ2-1; 8 nucleotides match TRBD1. The V and J ends lost 4 bases and 8 bases, in that order; junction bases with no gene match: 11. Per the germline V gene, CDR1 is SGHRS and CDR2 is YFSETQ. This CDR3 comprises 15 residues. The CDR3: CASSPDRGQIDEQFF. In DNA, the CDR3 is TGCGCCAGCAGCCCAGACAGGGGTCAAATCGATGAGCAGTTCTTC. Variable domain in full (rest from reference TRBV5-1 and TRBJ2-1): KAGVTQTPRYLIKTRGQQVTLSCSPISGHRSVSWYQQTPGQGLQFLFEYFSETQRNKGNFPGRFSGRQFSNSRSEMNVSTLELGDSALYLCASSPDRGQIDEQFFGPGTRLTVL.

The chain recombines TRBV3-1 (or the pseudogene TRBV3-2) with TRBJ2-3, with 7 bases matching TRBD2. The CDR3 is made up of 17 amino acids. Germline V lookup: CDR1 LGHDT, CDR2 YNNKEL (reference sequence). V trimming: 0 bases; J trimming: 4 bases; junction bases outside the gene matches: 10. The CDR3 sequence: CASSQESGRWSPDTQYF. In DNA form, the CDR3 reads TGTGCCAGCAGCCAAGAATCCGGGAGGTGGTCACCAGATACGCAGTATTTT.

The chain is built from TRBV5-1 and TRBJ2-3; D gene ambiguous. V lost 2 bases and J lost 2, with 12 bases in between. The CDR3 has 15 residues. Germline lookup yields CDR1 SGHRS and CDR2 YFSETQ. CDR3 DNA sequence: TGCGCCAGCAGCTTCGACTCGAATCCCACAGATACGCAGTATTTT. Encoded protein: CASSFDSNPTDTQYF.

The J gene is TRBJ1-5, the V gene TRBV3-1 (or the pseudogene TRBV3-2); a possible D gene is TRBD1 (6 bases). V lost 2 bases to trimming and J lost 3 bases, with 8 bases between them. CDR3 length: 14 amino acids. Germline assignment: CDR1 LGHDT and CDR2 YNNKEL (reference sequence). The CDR3 protein is CASSQTGFNQPQHF. The CDR3 DNA reads TGTGCCAGCAGCCAAACAGGGTTCAATCAGCCCCAGCATTTT.

The chain uses TRBV3-1 (or the pseudogene TRBV3-2) and TRBJ2-1; 10 bases agree with TRBD1. The CDR3 has 14 amino acids. Germline CDR1 and CDR2: LGHDT and YNNKEL (reference sequence). The V and J ends lost 5 bases and 7 bases, in that order; junction bases with no gene match: 5. The CDR3 sequence: CASSLPDRGNEQFF. The CDR3 DNA reads as TGTGCCAGCAGCTTGCCGGACAGGGGGAATGAGCAGTTCTTC.

The J gene is TRBJ2-7, the V gene TRBV2; TRBD2 matches 7 bases. V shed 3 bases and J 3 bases; nucleotides not matched to a gene: 8. This CDR3 has 15 amino acids. Germline CDR1 SNHLY, CDR2 FYNNEI. CDR3 in amino acids: CASSELGGTGYEQYF. CDR3 bases: TGTGCCAGCAGTGAGCTGGGAGGGACGGGCTACGAGCAGTACTTC.

The chain has TRBV2 and TRBJ2-2; TRBD2 aligns across 9 bases. V shed 4 bases and J 6 bases; nucleotides not matched to a gene: 6. The CDR3 is 15 residues long. CDR1 is SNHLY, CDR2 FYNNEI, per germline. CDR3 sequence reads: CASSVSSGVSGELFF. CDR3 nucleotide sequence: TGTGCCAGCAGTGTTTCTAGCGGGGTCTCCGGGGAGCTGTTTTTT.

The chain is built from TRBV24-1 and TRBJ2-2, with 7 bases fitting TRBD1. From germline, CDR1 is KGHDR and CDR2 SFDVKD. J was trimmed by 3 bases and V by 5 bases; bases with no gene match: 2. The CDR3 runs 14 residues. CDR3 sequence: CATSGDSHTGELFF. The CDR3 DNA sequence: TGTGCCACCAGTGGGGACAGTCACACCGGGGAGCTGTTTTTT.

V gene TRBV7-2 combines with J gene TRBJ2-7; 11 positions agree with TRBD2. J lost 4 bases, V lost 2 bases, and 7 bases had no gene match. Looked up from germline, CDR1 is SGHTA and CDR2 is FQGNSA. The CDR3 loop spans 16 amino acids. The CDR3 sequence: CASSLRAGTSGYEQYF. CDR3 DNA sequence: TGTGCCAGCAGCTTACGGGCGGGGACTAGCGGTTACGAGCAGTACTTC.

This clone appeared a few times. The V call is TRBV10-3, the J call TRBJ2-1; TRBD2 agrees at 10 bases. CDR3 length: 16 residues. Germline V gene sequence: CDR1 ENHRY, CDR2 SYGVKD. Losses at the gene ends were 4 bases for V and 6 bases for J; bases not matched to a gene: 9. CDR3 amino acids: CAISALAGDSRNEQFF. DNA of the CDR3: TGTGCCATCAGTGCGCTAGCGGGAGACTCTCGCAATGAGCAGTTCTTC.

The gene calls are TRBV27 and TRBJ2-7, with TRBD2 identical over 10 bases. The CDR3 runs 14 residues. Germline V lookup: CDR1 MNHEY, CDR2 SMNVEV (reference sequence). V shed 6 bases, J shed 3 bases, and the junction held 5 bases outside the gene matches. CDR3 sequence (DNA): TGTGCCAGCAGGGATAGCGGGGGGTTCTACGAGCAGTACTTC. It encodes CASRDSGGFYEQYF.

To note about this clone: Other nucleotide sequences in the sample specify the same CDR3. The chain employs TRBV5-1 and TRBJ2-3, with a tentative D call TRBD2 (6 bases). Trimming took 4 bases from V and 0 from J, leaving 9 bases between them. The CDR3 is 14 residues long. Germline V gene lookup returns CDR1 SGHRS and CDR2 YFSETQ. CDR3 DNA sequence: TGCGCCAGCAGCCCGGGGGATAGCACAGATACGCAGTATTTT. Its translation: CASSPGDSTDTQYF. Combining the CDR3 with reference TRBV5-1 and TRBJ2-3 gives the whole variable domain KAGVTQTPRYLIKTRGQQVTLSCSPISGHRSVSWYQQTPGQGLQFLFEYFSETQRNKGNFPGRFSGRQFSNSRSEMNVSTLELGDSALYLCASSPGDSTDTQYFGPGTRLTVL.

V gene TRBV2 combines with J gene TRBJ1-5; no clear D. Germline V gives CDR1 SNHLY, CDR2 FYNNEI. The V gene lost 2 bases and the J gene lost 10 bases, with 15 bases spanning the gap. This CDR3 is built from 14 residues. CDR3 loop: CASSEIGRLEPQHF. In nucleotides, the CDR3 is TGTGCCAGCAGTGAAATCGGCAGGCTCGAACCCCAGCATTTT.

This chain joins TRBV19 and TRBJ1-6; D uncertain. The CDR3 has 15 residues. V shed 8 bases and J shed 4 bases, with 15 bases lying between them. Per germline, CDR1 LNHDA and CDR2 SQIVND (reference sequence). The DNA of the CDR3 is TGTGCCAGTCACGAAGACACCCAATATAATTCACCCCTCCACTTT. Its translation is CASHEDTQYNSPLHF.

The gene calls are TRBV5-1 and TRBJ2-7; the D gene is possibly TRBD2 (5 bases). The germline V and J ends were trimmed by 2 bases and 2 bases, with 14 bases remaining between them. The CDR3 length is 15 residues. The germline gives CDR1 SGHRS, CDR2 YFSETQ. The CDR3 protein is CASSFSGTSTYEQYF. The CDR3 coding sequence is TGCGCCAGCAGCTTCAGCGGCACCTCTACCTACGAGCAGTACTTC.

About this clone itself: The sample has other DNA sequences that encode this CDR3 too. The gene calls are TRBV7-2 and TRBJ1-5; D possibly corresponds to TRBD1 (5 bases). Per the germline V gene, CDR1 is SGHTA and CDR2 is FQGNSA. Trimming took off 1 base at V and 5 bases at J, with 9 bases between the two ends. CDR3 length equals 14 residues. CDR3 region: CASSLVTGDQPQHF. The CDR3 DNA sequence: TGTGCCAGCAGCTTAGTAACAGGAGATCAGCCCCAGCATTTT.

The chain uses TRBV25-1 and TRBJ2-7, with unresolved D. V was pared by 3 bases and J by 2 bases, with 11 bases between. This CDR3 is built from 14 residues. Germline assignment: CDR1 MGHDK and CDR2 SYGVNS. CDR3 DNA: TGTGCCAGCAGTGATCGAGGTCTCGCCTACGAGCAGTACTTC. It codes for CASSDRGLAYEQYF.

This chain uses TRBV30 with TRBJ1-1; D ambiguous. The germline V gene has CDR1 GTSNPN and CDR2 SVGIG (reference sequence). This CDR3 is 13 amino acids long. Trimming took off 3 bases at V and 4 bases at J, with 12 bases between the two ends. CDR3 DNA: TGTGCCTGGAGATCACAGAGTCCCACTGAAGCTTTCTTT. This codes for CAWRSQSPTEAFF.

The chain carries TRBV3-1 (or the pseudogene TRBV3-2) and TRBJ2-4; D unresolved. From germline, CDR1 is LGHDT and CDR2 YNNKEL (reference sequence). The CDR3 loop spans 15 amino acids. Between the trimmed V and J ends, which lost 4 bases and 7 bases, there was a span of 17 bases. CDR3 nucleotide sequence: TGTGCCAGCAGCCGAGACGTAAAATCTCTGAACATTCAGTACTTC. It is translated as CASSRDVKSLNIQYF.

The V gene is TRBV7-2, the J gene TRBJ1-1; no definite D call. The CDR3 consists of 15 residues. Germline CDR1 is SGHTA and CDR2 is FQGNSA. V shed 1 base and J shed 2 bases, with 11 bases lying between them. DNA for the CDR3: TGTGCCAGCAGCTTAGAGAAGGGAGGAAACACTGAAGCTTTCTTT. This sequence encodes CASSLEKGGNTEAFF.

This clone showed up just a few times. The chain combines TRBV2 with TRBJ1-4, with a tentative D call TRBD1 (5 bases). Germline CDR1 and CDR2: SNHLY and FYNNEI. The V end lost 2 bases, the J end lost 7 bases, and 11 bases lay between the germline ends. This CDR3 has 14 amino acids. This CDR3 reads CASSEWRGGEKLFF. CDR3 sequence (DNA): TGTGCCAGCAGTGAATGGAGGGGAGGTGAAAAACTGTTTTTT.

This clone was counted a single time. The chain is built from TRBV30 and TRBJ2-1, with TRBD2 identical over 9 bases. Germline trimming cut 0 bases from V and 5 bases from J; bases unmatched to any gene: 14. Germline V gene lookup returns CDR1 GTSNPN and CDR2 SVGIG (reference sequence). This CDR3 comprises 18 residues. CDR3 nucleotide sequence: TGTGCCTGGAGTGTACGTCCTACGGGACTAGCCGTGAACAATGAGCAGTTCTTC. Translating it yields CAWSVRPTGLAVNNEQFF.

This chain links TRBV7-8 with TRBJ1-2, with a tentative D call TRBD1 (6 bases). V lost 5 bases to trimming and J lost 8 bases, with 18 bases between them. This CDR3 has 14 residues. CDR1 and CDR2 from the germline V gene are SGHVS and FQNEAQ. CDR3 bases: TGTGCCAGCAGCCCTCGTCTAATGGGGACAGGCTACACCTTC. Encoded protein: CASSPRLMGTGYTF. Looking up the rest from reference TRBV7-8 and TRBJ1-2 gives the full variable domain: GAGVSQSPRYKVAKRGQDVALRCDPISGHVSLFWYQQALGQGPEFLTYFQNEAQLDKSGLPSDRFFAERPEGSVSTLKIQRTQQEDSAVYLCASSPRLMGTGYTFGSGTRLTVV.

V is TRBV6-5 and J is TRBJ1-5; D not resolved. The V end lost 4 bases, the J end lost 5 bases, and 9 bases lay between the germline ends. There are 13 residues in the CDR3. Germline V lookup: CDR1 MNHEY, CDR2 SVGAGI. CDR3 residues: CASSSTEDQPQHF. The DNA of the CDR3 is TGTGCCAGCAGTTCGACGGAGGATCAGCCCCAGCATTTT.

This sequence joins TRBV5-6 and TRBJ2-1; 7 nucleotides line up with TRBD2. V shed 1 base and J 7 bases; nucleotides not matched to a gene: 2. Germline V gives CDR1 SGHDT, CDR2 YYEEEE. The CDR3 extends over 13 amino acids. The CDR3 sequence is CASSLRTRNEQFF. CDR3 sequence (DNA): TGTGCCAGCAGCTTGAGGACTAGAAATGAGCAGTTCTTC.

V and J are TRBV9 and TRBJ1-3; D not certain. Germline CDR1 reads SGDLS; CDR2 reads YYNGEE. The CDR3 length is 14 residues. Trimming pared 0 bases from V and 0 bases from J, leaving 4 bases between. The CDR3 DNA is TGTGCCAGCAGCGTAGCAGACTCTGGAAACACCATATATTTT. Its protein product is CASSVADSGNTIYF.